The 20 T cell receptor beta chains given below trace back to one sample, sequenced in a study of long-term antiretroviral therapy in people with HIV. Assay version v3.0 of immunoSEQ was used, and it was run at survey level. Sequenced by immunoSEQ multiplex PCR; TCRdb stores in-frame clones only, minus some. The table shows around 26,000 clones, with approximately 90% occurring only once. This sample comprised unsorted PBMCs, obtained 2.6 to 2.8 years after starting antiretroviral therapy. The origin of the receptors is a middle-aged man with HIV.

By share, this clone counts as medium-sized. This chain links TRBV6-6 with TRBJ2-7, with D tentatively TRBD2 (6 bases). CDR3 length equals 13 residues. V lost 6 bases and J 5 bases, leaving 14 bases between the germline ends. Germline loops: CDR1 MNHNY, CDR2 SVGAGI (reference sequence). The DNA for the CDR3 is TGTGCCAGCAGCCGGGGACTCCCAGACGAGCAGTACTTC. Protein product: CASSRGLPDEQYF.

This chain links TRBV5-1 with TRBJ2-7; D is possibly TRBD1 (6 bases). Trimming cost V 2 bases and J 5 bases, with 14 bases left between them. Germline values: CDR1 SGHRS, CDR2 YFSETQ. The length of the CDR3 is 14 residues. CDR3 in DNA: TGCGCCAGCAGCTTACAGGGCTTCATCGACGAGCAGTACTTC. Encoded protein: CASSLQGFIDEQYF.

The chain combines TRBV6-5 with TRBJ2-7, with a weak D call TRBD2 (5 bases). Germline V gene sequence: CDR1 MNHEY, CDR2 SVGAGI. The CDR3 spans 15 residues. With 3 bases removed from V and 2 bases from J, the gap between germline ends came to 14 bases. The CDR3 spells CASSYGVAQTYEQYF. In nucleotides, the CDR3 is TGTGCCAGCAGTTATGGAGTAGCGCAGACCTACGAGCAGTACTTC.

V gene TRBV9 combines with J gene TRBJ2-3, with 10 bases that match TRBD2. With 4 bases clipped from V and 2 bases from J, the junction kept 4 bases outside the gene matches. There are 15 residues in the CDR3. The germline CDR1 and CDR2 sequences are SGDLS and YYNGEE. For the CDR3, the DNA is TGTGCCAGCAGCTACAGCGGGGGGGTCACAGATACGCAGTATTTT. This gives the protein CASSYSGGVTDTQYF.

Here the CDR3 reads CASSLTSVAKNTGELFF. DNA of the CDR3: TGCGCCAGCAGCTTGACTTCTGTGGCCAAGAACACCGGGGAGCTGTTTTTT. The rearrangement links TRBV5-1 to TRBJ2-2; D not certain. V lost 1 base to trimming and J lost 1 base, with 14 bases between them. Germline values: CDR1 SGHRS, CDR2 YFSETQ. The CDR3 has 17 amino acids.

This clone was seen once. This rearrangement joins TRBV27 to TRBJ1-4, with D possibly TRBD1 on 6 matching bases. Per the germline V gene, CDR1 is MNHEY and CDR2 is SMNVEV (reference sequence). The CDR3 length is 14 residues. V dropped 4 bases and J dropped 4 bases, with 10 bases sitting between them. As DNA, the CDR3 is TGTGCCAGCAGTTCCACGGACAGTAATGAAAAACTGTTTTTT. As protein: CASSSTDSNEKLFF.

This clone was seen only a few times. The chain couples TRBV10-3 to TRBJ1-5; D perhaps matches TRBD1 (6 bases). Looked up from germline, CDR1 is ENHRY and CDR2 is SYGVKD. CDR3 length: 16 amino acids. The V gene lost 2 bases and the J gene lost 0 bases, with 11 bases spanning the gap. CDR3 DNA sequence: TGTGCCATCAGTGAGAGCCGGACAGATAGCAATCAGCCCCAGCATTTT. This sequence encodes CAISESRTDSNQPQHF.

The chain employs TRBV6-1 and TRBJ2-3; D call uncertain. This CDR3 spans 14 amino acids. The V end lost 7 bases, the J end lost 3 bases, and 14 bases lay between the germline ends. Germline V gene data show CDR1 as MNHNS and CDR2 as SASEGT. Written as DNA, the CDR3 is TGTGCCAGCAATCAAAGGACCTCTACAGATACGCAGTATTTT. Protein sequence: CASNQRTSTDTQYF.

This chain links TRBV6-5 with TRBJ1-1, with D tentatively TRBD1 (5 bases). This CDR3 contains 13 residues. V gave up 4 bases and J gave up 4 bases, with 10 bases separating them. Germline V CDR1 and CDR2: MNHEY, SVGAGI. The CDR3 DNA reads as TGTGCCAGCAGTTGGCCTGGGGGCACTGAAGCTTTCTTT. Amino acids: CASSWPGGTEAFF.

V usage is TRBV7-9 and J usage is TRBJ2-3, with D perhaps being TRBD1 or TRBD2 (5 bases each). Germline V CDR1 and CDR2: SEHNR, FQNEAQ (reference sequence). CDR3 length: 13 amino acids. Trimming stripped 6 bases from V and 6 bases from J, with 13 bases between. CDR3: CASRDGTGDTQYF. The CDR3 nucleotides read TGTGCCAGCAGGGACGGGACGGGGGATACGCAGTATTTT.

V is TRBV5-8 and J is TRBJ1-4; a possible D gene is TRBD1 (6 bases). The germline CDR1 and CDR2 sequences are SGHTS and YDEGEE. This CDR3 contains 14 residues. The ends were cut back, 2 bases at V and 2 bases at J, with 7 bases in the middle. CDR3 sequence: CASSFQGTNEKLFF. CDR3 bases: TGTGCCAGCAGCTTTCAGGGGACTAATGAAAAACTGTTTTTT.

This chain's CDR3 is CASSLTSGSSSYEQYF. The CDR3 DNA follows: TGTGCCAGCAGTTTGACTAGCGGGAGCAGCTCCTACGAGCAGTACTTC. V and J are TRBV28 and TRBJ2-7; 12 nucleotides match TRBD2. The CDR3 contains 16 residues. The V segment lost 3 bases and the J segment 0 bases; nucleotides outside the gene matches: 3. Germline lookup yields CDR1 MDHEN and CDR2 SYDVKM.

This chain joins TRBV6-1 and TRBJ1-5, with unresolved D. Trimming took 3 bases from V and 4 from J, leaving 10 bases between them. This CDR3 contains 14 residues. Germline assignment: CDR1 MNHNS and CDR2 SASEGT. The CDR3 loop reads CASSEVRWNQPQHF. CDR3 nucleotides: TGTGCCAGCAGTGAGGTCAGGTGGAATCAGCCCCAGCATTTT.

The J gene is TRBJ1-1, the V gene TRBV28; D is uncertain. This CDR3 is 14 amino acids long. The V end was cut by 2 bases, the J end by 6 bases, with 13 bases between. Germline V gene lookup returns CDR1 MDHEN and CDR2 SYDVKM. In nucleotides, the CDR3 is TGTGCCAGCAGTTTACAAAGGGCGAGTCCTGAAGCTTTCTTT. The encoded protein is CASSLQRASPEAFF. The full variable domain, its missing parts supplied by reference TRBV28 and TRBJ1-1, is DVKVTQSSRYLVKRTGEKVFLECVQDMDHENMFWYRQDPGLGLRLIYFSYDVKMKEKGDIPEGYSVSREKKERFSLILESASTNQTSMYLCASSLQRASPEAFFGQGTRLTVV.

This sequence joins TRBV9 and TRBJ2-3; 8 bases fit TRBD1. Germline trimming cut 4 bases from V and 1 base from J; bases unmatched to any gene: 8. Germline values: CDR1 SGDLS, CDR2 YYNGEE. The CDR3 consists of 16 residues. In DNA form, the CDR3 reads TGTGCCAGCAGCACACGACAGGGGACGGGCACAGATACGCAGTATTTT. Translating it yields CASSTRQGTGTDTQYF.

The CDR3, as DNA: TGTGCCAGCAGCCCTCCTCCGGGATCCAATCAGCCCCAGCATTTT. As protein: CASSPPPGSNQPQHF. This rearrangement joins TRBV28 to TRBJ1-5; D gene uncertain. Trimming removed 6 bases from V and 3 bases from J, with 15 bases in between. Germline V gene lookup returns CDR1 MDHEN and CDR2 SYDVKM. This CDR3 is built from 15 residues.

The chain links TRBV7-2 to TRBJ1-3, with D unclear. The CDR3 totals 17 residues. CDR1 SGHTA and CDR2 FQGNSA come from the germline V gene. Trimming pared 1 base from V and 0 bases from J, leaving 13 bases between. The CDR3 here is CASSLVGPTTSGNTIYF. The CDR3 bases are TGTGCCAGCAGCTTAGTTGGACCGACGACCTCTGGAAACACCATATATTTT.

The chain combines TRBV4-3 with TRBJ2-7; no reliable D call. With 4 bases removed from V and 4 bases from J, the gap between germline ends came to 14 bases. From germline, CDR1 is LGHNA and CDR2 YSLEER. The CDR3 totals 14 residues. In DNA, the CDR3 is TGCGCCAGCAGCCTGGGGTCCGGAGAGTACGAGCAGTACTTC. Translation: CASSLGSGEYEQYF.

This rearrangement joins TRBV19 to TRBJ2-7; D is unclear. The CDR3 spans 13 residues. Germline loops: CDR1 LNHDA, CDR2 SQIVND (reference sequence). The ends were cut back, 1 base at V and 6 bases at J, with 10 bases in the middle. The CDR3 protein is CASSIVASSEQYF. CDR3 bases: TGTGCCAGTAGTATAGTGGCATCAAGCGAGCAGTACTTC.

This clone was observed once. This rearrangement joins TRBV2 to TRBJ1-5; 9 bases line up with TRBD1. The germline CDR1 and CDR2 sequences are SNHLY and FYNNEI. The trim removed 6 bases at V and 6 bases at J, leaving 12 bases unmatched. The CDR3 loop spans 16 amino acids. CDR3 protein: CASRESTGGRGQPQHF. The CDR3 DNA is TGTGCCAGCAGAGAGAGCACAGGGGGCCGGGGTCAGCCCCAGCATTTT.